The clone carrying this T cell receptor beta chain has a count of ten or more. The time point was: pre-sensitization, week 0. Described treatment: therapeutic diphenylcyclopropenone sensitization with weekly scalp DPC. These data belong to a study of human T cells and chemical hapten exposure. In the study overall: Once 0.01% DPC had been applied to the upper back by patch test, readings were taken at 6 days. Patients, chiefly female, had alopecia areata, totalis or universalis. Minor pooled library volume differences mainly drove per-sample TCR yield variation.

TCRdb re-called the RACE reads through MiXCR, storing one row per CDR3 protein. This sample carries tens of thousands of distinct CDR3 sequences, 9.6% of them seen once, and the ten largest clones take roughly 3.5%. This sequence originates from a woman between 35 and 50 years old with alopecia areata. Some clones in this sample may be carry-over from other donors' samples. The sample in question was whole blood, obtained in connection with sensitization to the hapten diphenylcyclopropenone (DPC).

The CDR3 bases are TGCGCCAGCAGCCAAGATAGTGGGTCTAGCAATCAGCCCCAGCATTTT. It codes for CASSQDSGSSNQPQHF. The rearrangement links TRBV4-1 to TRBJ1-5; D not certain. Germline V gene lookup returns CDR1 MGHRA and CDR2 YSYEKL. This CDR3 has 16 residues. V was pared by 0 bases and J by 0 bases, with 9 bases between.